This TCR beta chain was observed in a study of blood T cell repertoires in COVID-19. Across the whole study: The United States, Italy and Spain provided the acute and convalescent COVID-19 samples. In each case, the material was cDNA or gDNA derived from T cells, B-cell-depleted T cells, or PBMCs.

V shed 3 bases and J shed 0 bases, with 9 bases lying between them. Germline CDR1 KGHSH, CDR2 LQKENI. The CDR3 contains 15 residues. Per the authors' pipeline: Reference gene primer amplification gave nucleated cell count estimates. The table came from immunoSEQ multiplex PCR; TCRdb's copy has only in-frame clones and leaves some out. From that table come the V and J calls and clone size; the DNA was used to work out D and trimming. Of 45,000 to 65,000 clones in the sample, around 80% were seen once. The chain joins TRBV18 to TRBJ2-1; D gene unclear. Material for sequencing was peripheral blood. This TCR was sampled from a woman aged 80 or over with acute or convalescent COVID-19. The CDR3 spells CASSPQRGSYNEQFF. In nucleotides, the CDR3 is TGTGCCAGCTCACCCCAACGCGGCTCCTACAATGAGCAGTTCTTC.